The source of this T cell receptor beta chain is a study of T cell responses to AZD1222 COVID-19 vaccine. This clone was seen more than once but under ten times. The antigen remains unidentified. Profiled with immunoSEQ multiplex PCR; TCRdb holds only in-frame clones, not every one. The sample contains about 110,000 clones, roughly four fifths of which appear only once. The V gene lost 7 bases and the J gene lost 3 bases, with 7 bases spanning the gap. Germline V CDR1 and CDR2: SNHLY, FYNNEI. CDR3 length equals 11 residues. Overall study results and limits: Mapped onto spike, vaccine-associated CD4 TCRs spanned it and were dominant at 160-218 and 743-854. At baseline, seropositivity was found in only a handful of AZD1222 recipients. Unmutated variant regions reportedly attract nearly half of all spike-specific TCRs. Donors in the cohort were predominantly white British and more often female, and clonal diversity was possibly underestimated.

The chain couples TRBV2 to TRBJ2-7; D is unresolved. The sample consisted of peripheral blood, taken on day 0 of AZD1222 vaccination. The origin of this receptor is an adult in good health. The CDR3: CASTGSYEQYF. CDR3 DNA: TGTGCCAGCACAGGAAGCTACGAGCAGTACTTC.